What follows are 6 T cell receptor beta chains derived from one specimen sequenced in a study of CXCR3-negative and CXCR3-positive naive CD8 T cells. The authors prepared UMI-labeled TRB cDNA libraries by 5' RACE. TCRdb reprocessed the 5' RACE reads; each CDR3 protein has one entry and no DNA is given. This sample's table reports over 20,000 distinct CDR3 sequences. Sequenced material: naive CXCR3- CD8+ T cells from blood. As to subset: CD45RO-CCR7+CD27+CD95- naive CD8+ T cells lacking CXCR3 (TNR3-). Receptors originate from a human donor in good health. Some clones in this sample may be carry-over from other donors' samples.

The chain's CDR3 is CASSKTGAREFNEQFF. The genes are TRBV19 and TRBJ2-1; there is no DNA to check the TCRdb D call of TRBD1. Germline values: CDR1 LNHDA, CDR2 SQIVND (reference sequence). The CDR3 runs 16 residues.

V and J are TRBV6-6 and TRBJ1-4. The germline gives CDR1 MNHNY, CDR2 SVGAGI (reference sequence). The CDR3 totals 16 residues. CDR3: CASSFYLEATNEKLFF.

In terms of frequency, this clonotype is medium-sized (0.01 to 0.1%). The V and J genes are TRBV28 and TRBJ2-7; TCRdb reports TRBD1, a call that lacks DNA to check it against. Germline V lookup: CDR1 MDHEN, CDR2 SYDVKM. This CDR3 spans 13 amino acids. CDR3: CASSFQGLYEQYF. Looking up the rest from reference TRBV28 and TRBJ2-7 gives the full variable domain: DVKVTQSSRYLVKRTGEKVFLECVQDMDHENMFWYRQDPGLGLRLIYFSYDVKMKEKGDIPEGYSVSREKKERFSLILESASTNQTSMYLCASSFQGLYEQYFGPGTRLTVT.

The V gene is TRBV4-2, the J gene TRBJ2-1; the D call of TRBD2 rests on TCRdb alone, since no DNA is present to check it. Germline CDR1 LGHNA, CDR2 YNFKEQ. This CDR3 comprises 20 residues. The CDR3 region is CASSSHNGASGNPDYNEQFF.

This chain links TRBV12-3 or TRBV12-4 with TRBJ2-5; TCRdb proposes TRBD2, but this gene call is untestable without DNA. This CDR3 contains 15 residues. The CDR3 region is CASSGDPGGKETQYF.

The V gene is TRBV7-9, the J gene TRBJ2-7; TCRdb returns TRBD1, unconfirmable since there is no DNA. Germline V CDR1 and CDR2: SEHNR, FQNEAQ (reference sequence). The CDR3 is made up of 19 amino acids. The CDR3: CASSFVTIADGTRTYEQYF. The full variable domain, with the rest looked up from reference TRBV7-9 and TRBJ2-7, is DTGVSQNPRHKITKRGQNVTFRCDPISEHNRLYWYRQTLGQGPEFLTYFQNEAQLEKSRLLSDRFSAERPKGSFSTLEIQRTEQGDSAMYLCASSFVTIADGTRTYEQYFGPGTRLTVT.